This T cell receptor beta chain was recovered during a study of CD8+CD57+ T cells in acquired aplastic anemia. Points from the study as a whole: With respect to CD8+ Simpson's diversity, patients and controls did not differ significantly.

Germline V gene sequence: CDR1 SGHTA, CDR2 FQGNSA. This CDR3 is 14 amino acids long. Trimming removed 3 bases from V and 6 bases from J; junction bases left unmatched: 3. Patients chosen for sequencing had shown CD8+CD57+ cell expansion by flow cytometry. Everyone among the patients had severe acquired aplastic anemia. Genomic DNA provided the template from which TCR beta VDJ and CDR3 profiles were obtained. TCRdb passed the reads through MiXCR, listing each CDR3 protein once. The sample lists about half a million distinct CDR3 sequences, roughly a third seen once, with about 0.8% in the top ten. The table lists this clonotype with many counts. What it binds is not known.

This TCR came from a human donor with aplastic anemia. Sequences were obtained from sorted CD4+, CD8+, or CD8+CD57+ T cells (not recorded which) from PBMCs. The chain links TRBV7-2 to TRBJ1-2, with TRBD1 identical over 11 bases. CDR3 sequence (DNA): TGTGCCAGCAGCTTTCGGACAGGGGGCGATGGCTACACCTTC. It is translated as CASSFRTGGDGYTF.